This is a list of T cell receptor beta chains from one sample in a study of blood T cell repertoires in COVID-19. TCRdb's copy holds only in-frame clones and misses some; the assay was immunoSEQ multiplex PCR. Of a few hundred thousand clones in the sample, over 80% are singletons; the top ten hold approximately 9%. Material for sequencing was PBMCs or T cells enriched from blood (not recorded which). These TCRs come from a woman under 30 who had recovered from COVID-19. Both conserved end residues are part of each CDR3. The D gene is left open where the match is weak. Size is stated for part of the rows, as once, few or many counts, or as a class when the clone is expanded.

TRBV7-9	TRBJ1-3	-	-	CASSPGGLGNTIYF	TGTGCCAGCAGCCCCGGGGGGCTCGGAAACACCATATATTTT
TRBV18	TRBJ1-5	-	-	CASSPTTNSNQPQHF	TGTGCCAGCTCACCTACCACTAATAGCAATCAGCCCCAGCATTTT
TRBV2	TRBJ2-1	-	-	CASRDFLALPQVEQFF	TGTGCCAGCAGGGATTTTCTAGCGTTACCACAGGTTGAGCAGTTCTTC
TRBV27	TRBJ2-1	TRBD2	-	CASTPSAYSGRRNEQFF	TGTGCCAGCACCCCCTCGGCATATAGCGGGAGAAGGAATGAGCAGTTCTTC
TRBV30	TRBJ1-5	-	-	CAWGKTSSNQPQHF	TGTGCCTGGGGCAAAACAAGTAGCAATCAGCCCCAGCATTTT
TRBV7-2	TRBJ1-5	TRBD1	-	CASSLVGTGYSNQPQHF	TGTGCCAGCAGCTTAGTAGGGACAGGGTATAGCAATCAGCCCCAGCATTTT
TRBV6-5	TRBJ1-4	TRBD1	-	CASSYSGTGTEKLFF	TGTGCCAGCAGTTACTCGGGGACAGGGACTGAAAAACTGTTTTTT
TRBV9	TRBJ1-5	TRBD1	-	CASSRDRHQPQHF	TGTGCCAGCAGCCGGGACAGGCATCAGCCCCAGCATTTT
TRBV11-2	TRBJ2-7	-	-	CASSVGSLYEQYF	TGTGCCAGCAGCGTCGGGTCTCTGTACGAGCAGTACTTC
TRBV12-3/TRBV12-4	TRBJ2-5	-	-	CASSLRTIETQYF	TGTGCCAGCAGTTTGAGGACTATCGAGACCCAGTACTTC
TRBV7-3	TRBJ2-1	-	-	CASSLTYDSYNEQFF	TGTGCCAGCAGCTTAACTTACGACAGCTACAATGAGCAGTTCTTC
TRBV7-2	TRBJ1-4	-	few	CASSLTANNEKLFF	TGTGCCAGCAGCTTGACAGCTAATAATGAAAAACTGTTTTTT
TRBV6-2/TRBV6-3	TRBJ1-2	-	-	CASSYVRENYGYTF	TGTGCCAGCAGTTACGTCAGGGAAAACTATGGCTACACCTTC
TRBV27	TRBJ2-2	-	-	CASSLLHTGELFF	TGTGCCAGCAGTCTCCTCCACACCGGGGAGCTGTTTTTT
TRBV2	TRBJ2-7	TRBD1	-	CASSAQGLYYEQYF	TGTGCCAGCAGTGCACAGGGGTTATACTACGAGCAGTACTTC
TRBV9	TRBJ2-7	-	-	CASSDLGGEQYF	TGTGCCAGCAGCGATCTAGGGGGAGAGCAGTACTTC
TRBV30	TRBJ2-7	TRBD2	-	CAWSKGRPAGGLVQYF	TGTGCCTGGAGTAAAGGACGTCCAGCGGGGGGGTTGGTGCAGTACTTC
TRBV20-1	TRBJ2-7	-	-	CSASDIYEQYF	TGCAGTGCTAGCGACATCTACGAGCAGTACTTC
TRBV5-1	TRBJ1-2	-	-	CASSLGQGGYGYTF	TGCGCCAGCAGCTTGGGCCAGGGAGGCTATGGCTACACCTTC
TRBV7-3	TRBJ2-1	-	-	CASSSGRGNEQFF	TGTGCCAGCAGCTCAGGCAGGGGCAATGAGCAGTTCTTC
TRBV4-3	TRBJ1-2	TRBD1	-	CASSQGLSRDRGNYGYTF	TGCGCCAGCAGCCAAGGTCTCTCCCGGGACAGGGGCAACTATGGCTACACCTTC
TRBV27	TRBJ1-3	-	-	CASSPTYGNTIYF	TGTGCCAGCAGTCCTACGTATGGAAACACCATATATTTT
TRBV7-9	TRBJ2-1	TRBD1	few	CASSLNLAGGDEQFF	TGTGCCAGCAGCTTAAACTTGGCAGGGGGCGATGAGCAGTTCTTC
TRBV5-1	TRBJ1-6	-	-	CASSFTGSNSPLHF	TGCGCCAGCAGCTTCACAGGGTCTAATTCACCCCTCCACTTT
TRBV7-2	TRBJ1-2	TRBD1	once	CASSLDRGHYGYTF	TGTGCCAGCAGCTTGGACAGGGGGCATTATGGCTACACCTTC
TRBV21-1	TRBJ1-2	-	-	CASSKRIGVQDYGYTF	TGTGCCAGCAGCAAAAGGATCGGAGTACAGGACTATGGCTACACCTTC
TRBV18	TRBJ1-2	-	many	CASSPSGMDGYTF	TGTGCCAGCTCACCATCAGGGATGGATGGCTACACCTTC
TRBV10-3	TRBJ2-3	TRBD2	-	CAISYRRIAGALDTDTQYF	TGTGCCATCAGTTACAGGCGCATAGCGGGAGCTTTAGACACAGATACGCAGTATTTT
TRBV28	TRBJ2-7	-	-	CASSLGQNEQYF	TGTGCCAGCAGTTTGGGGCAGAACGAGCAGTACTTC
TRBV10-3	TRBJ1-1	-	-	CAISVLDGSEAFF	TGTGCCATCAGTGTACTAGACGGGAGCGAAGCTTTCTTT
TRBV19	TRBJ2-5	-	-	CASSILGQGKGETQYF	TGTGCCAGTAGTATCCTAGGGCAGGGGAAGGGGGAGACCCAGTACTTC
TRBV27	TRBJ2-3	TRBD2	-	CASRGTSGGITDTQYF	TGTGCCAGCAGGGGGACTAGCGGGGGTATCACAGATACGCAGTATTTT
TRBV7-2	TRBJ2-5	-	-	CASSPTGWRETQYF	TGTGCCAGCAGCCCGACAGGTTGGCGAGAGACCCAGTACTTC
TRBV13	TRBJ2-1	-	once	CASSSSGPSYNEQFF	TGTGCCAGCAGCTCCAGCGGTCCTTCCTACAATGAGCAGTTCTTC
TRBV29-1	TRBJ1-2	-	-	CSVYGQLANYGYTF	TGCAGCGTTTATGGACAGCTAGCTAACTATGGCTACACCTTC
TRBV5-6	TRBJ2-1	-	-	CASSLDFGSPLVRNEQFF	TGTGCCAGCAGCTTGGATTTCGGGAGCCCGCTAGTTCGGAATGAGCAGTTCTTC
TRBV13	TRBJ1-5	-	-	CASSFGGNSNQPQHF	TGTGCCAGCAGCTTTGGAGGTAATAGCAATCAGCCCCAGCATTTT
TRBV6-2/TRBV6-3	TRBJ2-7	TRBD1	-	CASSSRQGVHYEQYF	TGTGCCAGCAGCTCTCGACAGGGGGTACACTACGAGCAGTACTTC
TRBV2	TRBJ1-2	-	once	CAAASTVNYGYTF	TGTGCCGCTGCCTCCACAGTTAACTATGGCTACACCTTC
TRBV21-1	TRBJ2-1	-	-	CASEPGDSYNEQFF	TGTGCCAGCGAGCCCGGGGACTCCTACAATGAGCAGTTCTTC
TRBV7-8	TRBJ1-3	-	-	CASGVRPYVGNTIYF	TGTGCCAGCGGTGTCCGTCCCTATGTAGGAAACACCATATATTTT
TRBV10-3	TRBJ2-5	TRBD1	-	CAISESKGAETQYF	TGTGCCATCAGTGAGTCGAAGGGGGCGGAGACCCAGTACTTC
TRBV7-3	TRBJ2-2	-	once	CASSSGNTGELFF	TGTGCCAGCAGCTCCGGGAACACCGGGGAGCTGTTTTTT
TRBV4-3	TRBJ1-1	-	once	CASSQGLEAFF	TGCGCCAGCAGCCAAGGACTTGAAGCTTTCTTT
TRBV7-2	TRBJ1-6	-	-	CASSHREQRRGGYNSPLHF	TGTGCCAGCAGCCACCGTGAACAGAGACGAGGAGGCTATAATTCACCCCTCCACTTT
TRBV7-6	TRBJ2-3	-	-	CASSLDGRARFDTQYF	TGTGCCAGCAGCTTAGACGGCAGGGCTCGTTTTGATACGCAGTATTTT
TRBV28	TRBJ2-3	-	-	CASSLRLLAHFQADTQYF	TGTGCCAGCAGCCTCCGTTTACTGGCCCATTTTCAGGCAGATACGCAGTATTTT
TRBV3-1/TRBV3-2	TRBJ1-2	-	-	CASSRDAGLNGYTF	TGTGCCAGCAGCCGAGACGCAGGGCTGAATGGCTACACCTTC
TRBV9	TRBJ2-3	TRBD1	-	CASSVGGRGRGDTQYF	TGTGCCAGCAGCGTAGGGGGCAGGGGGCGCGGAGATACGCAGTATTTT
TRBV6-5	TRBJ2-7	TRBD1	-	CASSWTGRTSYEQYF	TGTGCCAGCAGTTGGACAGGGCGAACTTCCTACGAGCAGTACTTC
TRBV28	TRBJ1-4	-	-	CASSLNGWEKLFF	TGTGCCAGCAGTTTAAATGGCTGGGAAAAACTGTTTTTT
TRBV27	TRBJ2-2	TRBD2	once	CASSGREAGPGELFF	TGTGCCAGCAGTGGAAGAGAAGCGGGGCCCGGGGAGCTGTTTTTT
TRBV5-1	TRBJ2-2	TRBD2	-	CASSPAAGGNTGELFF	TGCGCCAGCAGCCCCGCAGCGGGGGGGAACACCGGGGAGCTGTTTTTT